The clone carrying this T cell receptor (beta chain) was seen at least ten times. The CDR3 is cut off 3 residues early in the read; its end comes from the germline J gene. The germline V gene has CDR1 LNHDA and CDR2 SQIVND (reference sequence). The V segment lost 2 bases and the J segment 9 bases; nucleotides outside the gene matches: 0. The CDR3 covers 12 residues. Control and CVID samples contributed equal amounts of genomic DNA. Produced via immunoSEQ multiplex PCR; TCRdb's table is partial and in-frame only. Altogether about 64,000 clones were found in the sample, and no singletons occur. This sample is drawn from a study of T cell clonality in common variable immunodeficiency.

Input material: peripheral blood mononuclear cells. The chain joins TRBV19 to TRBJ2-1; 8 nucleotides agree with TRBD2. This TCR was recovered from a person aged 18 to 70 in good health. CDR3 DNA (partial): TGTGCCAGTAGTATACTAGCGGGTGAG. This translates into CASSILAGE. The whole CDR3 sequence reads CASSILAGEQFF.